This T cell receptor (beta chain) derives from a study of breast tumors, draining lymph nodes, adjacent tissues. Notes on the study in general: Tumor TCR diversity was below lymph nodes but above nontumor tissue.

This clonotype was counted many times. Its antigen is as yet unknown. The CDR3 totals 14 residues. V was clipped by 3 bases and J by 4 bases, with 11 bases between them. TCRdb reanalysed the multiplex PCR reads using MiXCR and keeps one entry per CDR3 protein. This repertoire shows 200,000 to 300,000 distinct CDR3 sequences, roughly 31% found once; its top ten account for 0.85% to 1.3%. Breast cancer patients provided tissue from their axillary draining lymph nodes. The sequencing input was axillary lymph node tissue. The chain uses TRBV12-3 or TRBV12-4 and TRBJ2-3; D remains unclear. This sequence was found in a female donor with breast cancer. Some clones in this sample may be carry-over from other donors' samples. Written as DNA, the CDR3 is TGTGCCAGCAGTTTGGGCCTCAGCGCAGATACGCAGTATTTT. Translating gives CASSLGLSADTQYF.